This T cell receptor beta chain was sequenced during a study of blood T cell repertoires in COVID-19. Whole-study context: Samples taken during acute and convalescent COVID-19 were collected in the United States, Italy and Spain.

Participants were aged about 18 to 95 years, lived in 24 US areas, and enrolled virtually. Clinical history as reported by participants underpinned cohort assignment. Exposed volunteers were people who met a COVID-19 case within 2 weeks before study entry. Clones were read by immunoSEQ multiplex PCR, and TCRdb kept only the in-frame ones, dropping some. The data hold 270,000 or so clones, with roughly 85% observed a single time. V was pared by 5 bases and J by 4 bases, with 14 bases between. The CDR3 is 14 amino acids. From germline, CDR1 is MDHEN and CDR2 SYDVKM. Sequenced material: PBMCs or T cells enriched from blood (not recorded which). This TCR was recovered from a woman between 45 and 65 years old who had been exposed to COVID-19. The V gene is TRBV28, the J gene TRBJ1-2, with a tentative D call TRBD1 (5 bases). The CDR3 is CASSPLGALYGYTF. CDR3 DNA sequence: TGTGCCAGCAGTCCCCTAGGGGCCCTCTATGGCTACACCTTC.